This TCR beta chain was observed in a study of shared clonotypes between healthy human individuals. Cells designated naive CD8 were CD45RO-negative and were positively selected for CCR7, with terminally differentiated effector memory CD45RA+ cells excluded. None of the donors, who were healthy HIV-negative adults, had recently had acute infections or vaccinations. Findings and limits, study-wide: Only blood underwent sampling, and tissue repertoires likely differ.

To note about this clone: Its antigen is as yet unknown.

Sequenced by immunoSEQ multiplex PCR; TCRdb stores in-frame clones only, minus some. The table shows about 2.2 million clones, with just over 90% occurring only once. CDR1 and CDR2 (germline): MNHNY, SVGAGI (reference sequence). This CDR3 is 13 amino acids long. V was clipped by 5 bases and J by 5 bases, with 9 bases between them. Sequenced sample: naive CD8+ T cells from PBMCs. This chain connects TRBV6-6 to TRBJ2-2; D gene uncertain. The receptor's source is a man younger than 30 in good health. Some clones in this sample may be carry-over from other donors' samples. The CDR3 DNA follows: TGTGCCAGCAGTAACCAGGTGACCGGGGAGCTGTTTTTT. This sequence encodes CASSNQVTGELFF.